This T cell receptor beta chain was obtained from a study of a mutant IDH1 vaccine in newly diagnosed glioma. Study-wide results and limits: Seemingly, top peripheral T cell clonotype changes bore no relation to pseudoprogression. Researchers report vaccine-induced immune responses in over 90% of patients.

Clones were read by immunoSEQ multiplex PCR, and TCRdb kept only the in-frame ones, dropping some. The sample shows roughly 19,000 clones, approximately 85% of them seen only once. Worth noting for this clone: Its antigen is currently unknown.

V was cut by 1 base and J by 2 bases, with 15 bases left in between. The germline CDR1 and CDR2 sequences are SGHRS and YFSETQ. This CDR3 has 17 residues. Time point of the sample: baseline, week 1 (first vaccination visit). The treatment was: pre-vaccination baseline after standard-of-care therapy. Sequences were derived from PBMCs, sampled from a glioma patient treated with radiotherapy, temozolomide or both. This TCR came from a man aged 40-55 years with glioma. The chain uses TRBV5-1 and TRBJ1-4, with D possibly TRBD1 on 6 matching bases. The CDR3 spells CASSLNLGGGTNEKLFF. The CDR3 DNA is TGCGCCAGCAGCTTGAACCTCGGAGGGGGGACTAATGAAAAACTGTTTTTT.